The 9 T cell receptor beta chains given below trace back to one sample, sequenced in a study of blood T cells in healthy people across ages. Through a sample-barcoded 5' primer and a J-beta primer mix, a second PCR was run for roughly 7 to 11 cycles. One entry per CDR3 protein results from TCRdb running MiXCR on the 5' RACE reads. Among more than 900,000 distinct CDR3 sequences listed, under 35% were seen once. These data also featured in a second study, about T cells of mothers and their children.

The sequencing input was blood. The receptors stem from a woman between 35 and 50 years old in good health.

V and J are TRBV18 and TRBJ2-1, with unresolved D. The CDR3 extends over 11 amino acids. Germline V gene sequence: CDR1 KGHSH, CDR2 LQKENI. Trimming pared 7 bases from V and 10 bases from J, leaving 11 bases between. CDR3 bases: TGTGCCAGCTATAGAAAGAAAGAGCAGTTCTTC. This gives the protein CASYRKKEQFF.

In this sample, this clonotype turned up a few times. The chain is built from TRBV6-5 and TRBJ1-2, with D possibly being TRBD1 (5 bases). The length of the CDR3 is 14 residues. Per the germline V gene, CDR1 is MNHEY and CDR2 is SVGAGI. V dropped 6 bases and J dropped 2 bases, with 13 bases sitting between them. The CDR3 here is CASRAGTLNYGYTF. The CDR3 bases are TGTGCCAGCAGAGCCGGGACGCTGAACTATGGCTACACCTTC.

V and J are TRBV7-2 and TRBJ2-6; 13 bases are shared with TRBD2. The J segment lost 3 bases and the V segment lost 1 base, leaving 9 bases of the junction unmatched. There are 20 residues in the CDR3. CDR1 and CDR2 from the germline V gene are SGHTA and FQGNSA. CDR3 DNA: TGTGCCAGCAGCTTAGGTTATTGGACTAGCGGGGGAGGTGGGGCCAACGTCCTGACTTTC. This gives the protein CASSLGYWTSGGGGANVLTF.

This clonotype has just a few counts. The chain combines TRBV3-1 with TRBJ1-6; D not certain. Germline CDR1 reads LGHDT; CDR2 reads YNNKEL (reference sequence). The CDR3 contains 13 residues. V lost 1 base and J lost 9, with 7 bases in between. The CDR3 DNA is TGTGCCAGCAGCCAAGGGCGATTTTCACCCCTCCACTTT. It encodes CASSQGRFSPLHF.

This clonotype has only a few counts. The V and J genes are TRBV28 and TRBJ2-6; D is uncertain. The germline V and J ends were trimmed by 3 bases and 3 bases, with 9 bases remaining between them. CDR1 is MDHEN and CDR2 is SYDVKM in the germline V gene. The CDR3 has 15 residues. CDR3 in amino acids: CASSFNGFGANVLTF. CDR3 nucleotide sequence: TGTGCCAGCAGTTTTAATGGCTTTGGGGCCAACGTCCTGACTTTC. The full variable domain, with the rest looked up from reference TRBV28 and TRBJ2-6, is DVKVTQSSRYLVKRTGEKVFLECVQDMDHENMFWYRQDPGLGLRLIYFSYDVKMKEKGDIPEGYSVSREKKERFSLILESASTNQTSMYLCASSFNGFGANVLTFGAGSRLTVL.

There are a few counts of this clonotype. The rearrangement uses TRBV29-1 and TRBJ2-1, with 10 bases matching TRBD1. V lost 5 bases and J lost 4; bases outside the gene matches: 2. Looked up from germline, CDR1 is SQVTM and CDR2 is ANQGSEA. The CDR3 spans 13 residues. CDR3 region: CSVPGQGYNEQFF. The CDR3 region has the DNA TGCAGCGTTCCGGGACAGGGGTACAATGAGCAGTTCTTC.

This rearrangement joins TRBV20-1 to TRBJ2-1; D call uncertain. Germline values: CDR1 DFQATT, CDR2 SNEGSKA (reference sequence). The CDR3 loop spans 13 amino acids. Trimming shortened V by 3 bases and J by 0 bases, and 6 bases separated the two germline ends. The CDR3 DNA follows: TGCAGTGCTAGGCTCGTCTCCTACAATGAGCAGTTCTTC. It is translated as CSARLVSYNEQFF.

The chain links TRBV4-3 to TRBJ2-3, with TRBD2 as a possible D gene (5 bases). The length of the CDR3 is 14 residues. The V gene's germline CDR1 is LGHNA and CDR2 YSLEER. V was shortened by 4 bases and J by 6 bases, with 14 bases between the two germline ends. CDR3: CASSLTPSSDTQYF. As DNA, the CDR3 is TGCGCCAGCAGCCTAACGCCTAGCTCGGATACGCAGTATTTT.

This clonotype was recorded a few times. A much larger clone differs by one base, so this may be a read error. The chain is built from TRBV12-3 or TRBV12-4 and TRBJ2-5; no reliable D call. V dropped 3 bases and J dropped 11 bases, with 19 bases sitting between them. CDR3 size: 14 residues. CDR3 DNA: TGTGCCAGCAGTTTTCTCCTGGGAATCGATGAGCAGTACTTC. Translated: CASSFLLGIDEQYF.